This entry is about one T cell receptor (beta chain). These data are taken from a study of T-cell reconstitution after alpha-beta-depleted transplantation in children. The CDR3 length is 15 residues. Germline V gene lookup returns CDR1 SGHNT and CDR2 YYREEE (reference sequence). V was shortened by 4 bases and J by 2 bases, with 13 bases between the two germline ends. Preparation of the TCRbeta library used unique molecular identifiers. Via MiXCR, TCRdb re-called the PCR reads, giving one row per CDR3 protein. The sample records around 200,000 distinct CDR3 sequences, about a tenth being singletons. V and J are TRBV5-4 and TRBJ2-1; TRBD2 is a possible D gene (7 bases). The starting material was PBMCs from the stem cell graft donor, obtained from the stem cell graft. This receptor was identified in a human donor who donated a stem cell graft to a child with acute lymphoblastic leukemia. The chain's CDR3 is CASSLVGGPYNEQFF. As DNA, the CDR3 is TGTGCCAGCAGCCTGGTGGGGGGGCCCTACAATGAGCAGTTCTTC.